This entry is about one T cell receptor beta chain. Its antigen remains unidentified. The sample is drawn from a study of cytomegalovirus exposure and HLA in healthy donors. Study-level findings and limits: Near-uniform donor sequencing depth was presumed by presence/absence analyses. Cytomegalovirus-associated status was assigned to approximately 160 TCR beta chains. Prior analysis indicated that the majority of TCR beta V segments exhibited productivity approximately 87% or approximately 30% of the time.

In the PCR, 60 Vbeta and 13 Jbeta primers were used. Original processing methods: An analysis performed later counted roughly 80 million unique TCR beta chains (around 11 million of them shared). TCRdb's table, derived via immunoSEQ multiplex PCR, lists solely in-frame clones and lacks some. D and trimming were read from the DNA, whereas the V and J calls and clone size are those reported in that table. The sample data list about 130,000 clones. The clonotype comes from a woman aged 55-70 years in good health and CMV-seronegative. The sequenced sample consisted of PBMCs.

CDR3 protein: CASSLALQYGWNYGYTF. CDR3 bases: TGTGCCAGCAGCTTAGCCCTCCAGTACGGGTGGAACTATGGCTACACCTTC. The rearrangement uses TRBV11-2 and TRBJ1-2; D unclear. The CDR3 sequence is 17 residues long. Germline V lookup: CDR1 SGHAT, CDR2 FQNNGV. Between the trimmed V and J ends, which lost 1 base and 2 bases, there was a span of 17 bases.